These 32 T cell receptor beta chains originate from one sample sequenced in a study of cytomegalovirus exposure and HLA in healthy donors. Both 60 Vbeta primers and 13 Jbeta primers went into the PCR. Repertoires were generated with immunoSEQ multiplex PCR, while TCRdb's copy carries only in-frame clones and drops some. This sample carries about 200,000 clones, around 75% of them seen once, and the ten largest clones take around 0.4%. The sequenced sample was PBMCs. The receptors here all came from a male donor in good health and CMV-seropositive.

The chain has TRBV14 and TRBJ2-3; 7 bases fit TRBD2. Germline lookup yields CDR1 SGHDN and CDR2 FVKESK. V gave up 4 bases and J gave up 1 base; unmatched junction bases: 2. The CDR3 spans 14 residues. The CDR3 here is CASSLGGGTDTQYF. CDR3 bases: TGTGCCAGCAGCCTTGGGGGGGGCACAGATACGCAGTATTTT.

This chain uses TRBV28 with TRBJ2-3; TRBD2 matches at 8 bases. The CDR3 consists of 14 residues. Losses at the gene ends were 6 bases for V and 4 bases for J; bases not matched to a gene: 6. In germline, CDR1 is MDHEN, CDR2 SYDVKM. CDR3 amino acids: CASSSGGRPDTQYF. The CDR3 DNA is TGTGCCAGCAGCTCGGGGGGGCGGCCAGATACGCAGTATTTT.

The rearrangement links TRBV19 to TRBJ2-7; no definite D call. CDR1 is LNHDA, CDR2 SQIVND, per germline (reference sequence). This CDR3 contains 15 residues. Trimming stripped 5 bases from V and 2 bases from J, with 16 bases between. The CDR3 here is CASSAPRSPTYEQYF. The DNA of the CDR3 is TGTGCCAGTAGTGCCCCCCGAAGCCCCACCTACGAGCAGTACTTC.

The chain carries TRBV2 and TRBJ2-5; possible D gene TRBD2, 6 bases. This CDR3 has 12 residues. V lost 6 bases to trimming and J lost 5 bases, with 10 bases between them. Germline V lookup: CDR1 SNHLY, CDR2 FYNNEI. The CDR3 reads CASRSGEETQYF. For the CDR3, the DNA is TGTGCCAGCAGGTCGGGGGAGGAGACCCAGTACTTC.

V and J are TRBV20-1 and TRBJ1-2; no clear D. Trimming removed 5 bases from V and 8 bases from J, with 9 bases in between. The CDR3 spans 10 residues. Germline assignment: CDR1 DFQATT and CDR2 SNEGSKA (reference sequence). Here the CDR3 DNA reads TGCAGTGCTGTACTGTCGGGCTACACCTTC. Protein: CSAVLSGYTF.

This chain's CDR3 is CASSYSRPAGTYEQYF. The CDR3 coding sequence is TGTGCCAGCAGTTACTCGAGGCCCGCAGGGACCTACGAGCAGTACTTC. The chain is built from TRBV6-5 and TRBJ2-7, with D tentatively TRBD1 (5 bases). Germline V CDR1 and CDR2: MNHEY, SVGAGI. There are 16 residues in the CDR3. V lost 0 bases and J 2 bases, leaving 14 bases between the germline ends.

This clone appeared once. The chain has TRBV7-3 and TRBJ2-3; D may be TRBD2 (5 bases). V was clipped by 0 bases and J by 3 bases, with 16 bases between them. Germline V lookup: CDR1 SGHTA, CDR2 FQGTGA. The CDR3 contains 17 residues. The CDR3 bases are TGTGCCAGCAGCTTAACGTTTAGCGCTAAAGGGACAGATACGCAGTATTTT. This codes for CASSLTFSAKGTDTQYF.

The V call is TRBV4-3, the J call TRBJ1-3; TRBD1 matches 8 bases. Germline CDR1 is LGHNA and CDR2 is YSLEER. The CDR3 contains 16 residues. The trim removed 4 bases at V and 0 bases at J, leaving 5 bases unmatched. The CDR3 sequence: CASSPGTGYSGNTIYF. For the CDR3, the DNA is TGCGCCAGCAGCCCAGGGACAGGCTACTCTGGAAACACCATATATTTT.

The genes are TRBV7-9 and TRBJ2-7, with 9 nucleotides matching TRBD2. The ends lost 2 bases at V and 4 bases at J; junction bases unmatched: 9. CDR3 size: 16 residues. The germline CDR1 and CDR2 sequences are SEHNR and FQNEAQ (reference sequence). The CDR3 sequence is CASSLTLPSGTYEQYF. CDR3 coding DNA: TGTGCCAGCAGCTTAACCCTCCCTAGCGGGACTTACGAGCAGTACTTC.

The chain joins TRBV29-1 to TRBJ1-2, with 10 positions matching TRBD1. The CDR3 is made up of 13 amino acids. V shed 8 bases and J 7 bases; nucleotides not matched to a gene: 10. The germline V gene encodes CDR1 SQVTM and CDR2 ANQGSEA. CDR3 bases: TGCAGCTACGCCCGGGACAGGGGCGGTGGCTACACCTTC. This sequence encodes CSYARDRGGGYTF.

The chain links TRBV7-2 to TRBJ1-3; D gene ambiguous. Germline V lookup: CDR1 SGHTA, CDR2 FQGNSA. V shed 0 bases and J shed 5 bases, with 14 bases lying between them. The CDR3 has 16 residues. CDR3 sequence reads: CASSLAGGNRRNTIYF. CDR3 DNA sequence: TGTGCCAGCAGCTTAGCGGGAGGGAATAGGCGAAACACCATATATTTT.

V usage is TRBV5-1 and J usage is TRBJ2-5; D is unclear. Trimming stripped 2 bases from V and 3 bases from J, with 2 bases between. Germline V gene sequence: CDR1 SGHRS, CDR2 YFSETQ. The length of the CDR3 is 11 residues. CDR3 DNA sequence: TGCGCCAGCAGCTTTAAAGAGACCCAGTACTTC. This encodes CASSFKETQYF.

This clone came up once. J is TRBJ2-5 and V is TRBV7-2; TRBD2 matches at 14 bases. Germline V gives CDR1 SGHTA, CDR2 FQGNSA. After removal of 1 base from V and 4 bases from J, the junction contained 11 bases not matched to a gene. The CDR3 is made up of 19 amino acids. This chain's CDR3 is CASSLGGLAGVAVRETQYF. The CDR3 bases are TGTGCCAGCAGCTTAGGGGGACTAGCGGGAGTGGCCGTAAGAGAGACCCAGTACTTC.

This clone has a handful of counts. This rearrangement joins TRBV28 to TRBJ2-3; the D is unclear. CDR1 is MDHEN and CDR2 is SYDVKM in the germline V gene. This CDR3 spans 16 amino acids. The germline V and J ends were trimmed by 4 bases and 3 bases, with 17 bases remaining between them. Here the CDR3 DNA reads TGTGCCAGCAGTTGGTCTCAGGTTGGAAGGACAGATACGCAGTATTTT. Translation: CASSWSQVGRTDTQYF.

V gene TRBV5-1 combines with J gene TRBJ1-2, with 9 bases aligning to TRBD1. V dropped 6 bases and J dropped 3; count of bases not matched to a gene: 6. Germline CDR1 reads SGHRS; CDR2 reads YFSETQ. This CDR3 spans 14 amino acids. The chain's CDR3 is CASTLRTGDYGYTF. The CDR3 DNA follows: TGCGCCAGCACACTAAGGACAGGGGACTATGGCTACACCTTC.

The rearrangement links TRBV9 to TRBJ2-3, with 15 bases matching TRBD2. CDR3 length: 17 residues. J gave up 0 bases and V 3 bases, and 2 bases lay outside the gene matches. Germline lookup yields CDR1 SGDLS and CDR2 YYNGEE. The CDR3 coding sequence is TGTGCCAGCAGCGGTGGGACTAGCGGGAGGAGCACAGATACGCAGTATTTT. It encodes CASSGGTSGRSTDTQYF.

The chain uses TRBV19 and TRBJ2-3; a possible D gene is TRBD1 (6 bases). Trimming pared 6 bases from V and 2 bases from J, leaving 12 bases between. This CDR3 is built from 14 residues. Germline V lookup: CDR1 LNHDA, CDR2 SQIVND (reference sequence). The CDR3 DNA is TGTGCCAGTAGGTCAGGACAGTTCACAGATACGCAGTATTTT. Its protein is CASRSGQFTDTQYF. The whole variable domain, filled in from reference TRBV19 and TRBJ2-3, reads DGGITQSPKYLFRKEGQNVTLSCEQNLNHDAMYWYRQDPGQGLRLIYYSQIVNDFQKGDIAEGYSVSREKKESFPLTVTSAQKNPTAFYLCASRSGQFTDTQYFGPGTRLTVL.

The rearrangement uses TRBV5-1 and TRBJ2-1, with TRBD2 identical over 15 bases. V trimming: 4 bases; J trimming: 7 bases; junction bases outside the gene matches: 9. The CDR3 is 17 residues long. CDR1 SGHRS and CDR2 YFSETQ come from the germline V gene. CDR3 loop: CASSMGLAGGNTNEQFF. The CDR3 DNA follows: TGCGCCAGCAGCATGGGACTAGCGGGGGGAAACACGAATGAGCAGTTCTTC.

This chain joins TRBV5-4 and TRBJ2-2; TRBD1 matches at 7 bases. CDR1 and CDR2 from the germline V gene are SGHNT and YYREEE (reference sequence). With V trimmed by 4 bases and J by 7 bases, 7 bases remained unmatched. CDR3 length equals 14 residues. The CDR3 region has the DNA TGTGCCAGCAGCGTGAGACAGGGAATCGGGGAGCTGTTTTTT. Its protein is CASSVRQGIGELFF.

J is TRBJ2-7 and V is TRBV7-2; D gene ambiguous. V was pared by 5 bases and J by 2 bases, with 4 bases between. Germline V gene sequence: CDR1 SGHTA, CDR2 FQGNSA. This CDR3 has 11 amino acids. CDR3 nucleotide sequence: TGTGCCAGCAGCGCGACCTACGAGCAGTACTTC. It encodes CASSATYEQYF.

About this clone: A junction boundary mismatches the germline segment, possibly from a read error. The chain has TRBV7-9 and TRBJ1-1; 9 nucleotides align to TRBD1. The germline CDR1 and CDR2 sequences are SEHNR and FQNEAQ (reference sequence). This CDR3 is 14 amino acids long. CDR3 protein: CSSSLQGAGTEAFF. CDR3 bases: TGTTCCAGCAGCTTACAGGGGGCGGGCACTGAAGCTTTCTTT.

This chain joins TRBV27 and TRBJ2-7; 10 bases match TRBD2. CDR3 length: 15 amino acids. Losses at the gene ends were 4 bases for V and 6 bases for J; bases not matched to a gene: 9. Per germline, CDR1 MNHEY and CDR2 SMNVEV (reference sequence). The CDR3 DNA reads as TGTGCCAGCAGTTCCTATTTAGCGGGAGGAGCCGAGCAGTACTTC. It codes for CASSSYLAGGAEQYF.

This clone was counted between two and nine times. The rearrangement joins TRBV5-4 to TRBJ1-6; TRBD1 matches 7 bases. CDR3 length equals 14 residues. The V gene end was trimmed by 4 bases and the J gene end by 10 bases; junction bases not matched to a gene: 8. Germline V gene sequence: CDR1 SGHNT, CDR2 YYREEE (reference sequence). The CDR3 here is CASSPGQVGSPLHF. The CDR3 bases are TGTGCCAGCAGCCCTGGACAGGTTGGATCACCCCTCCACTTT.

The V and J genes are TRBV18 and TRBJ2-3; perhaps TRBD1 as D (5 bases). The CDR3 loop spans 15 amino acids. Germline CDR1 and CDR2: KGHSH and LQKENI. Trimming shortened V by 2 bases and J by 4 bases, and 13 bases separated the two germline ends. The CDR3 loop reads CASSPKGSNSDTQYF. As DNA, the CDR3 is TGTGCCAGCTCACCAAAGGGGTCTAACTCAGATACGCAGTATTTT.

The chain uses TRBV6-5 and TRBJ2-3; 11 bases match TRBD2. The CDR3 contains 15 residues. With 6 bases clipped from V and 9 bases from J, the junction kept 11 bases outside the gene matches. Germline V lookup: CDR1 MNHEY, CDR2 SVGAGI. CDR3 sequence reads: CASSPLAGVSITQYF. In nucleotides, the CDR3 is TGTGCCAGCAGCCCACTAGCGGGAGTCTCAATCACGCAGTATTTT.

The rearrangement joins TRBV5-1 to TRBJ1-2; 7 bases match TRBD1. CDR1 is SGHRS and CDR2 is YFSETQ in the germline V gene. The CDR3 is 12 amino acids. The trim removed 8 bases at V and 8 bases at J, leaving 9 bases unmatched. CDR3 amino acids: CASQGQFGGYTF. As DNA, the CDR3 is TGCGCCAGTCAGGGACAGTTTGGGGGCTACACCTTC.

The V gene is TRBV6-5, the J gene TRBJ1-4; D gene ambiguous. The CDR3 covers 14 residues. Germline-derived CDR1 and CDR2 are MNHEY and SVGAGI. V was trimmed by 4 bases and J by 5 bases, leaving 11 bases between them. The DNA for the CDR3 is TGTGCCAGCAGTTTTTTACAGAAGAATGAAAAACTGTTTTTT. Translating gives CASSFLQKNEKLFF.

The chain has TRBV9 and TRBJ2-5; D perhaps matches TRBD2 (7 bases). V shed 0 bases and J shed 5 bases, with 14 bases lying between them. The CDR3 has 15 amino acids. CDR1 is SGDLS and CDR2 is YYNGEE in the germline V gene. The CDR3 spells CASSVGGGGSETQYF. For the CDR3, the DNA is TGTGCCAGCAGCGTAGGGGGCGGGGGCTCGGAGACCCAGTACTTC.

The chain links TRBV7-2 to TRBJ2-5, with TRBD2 matching over 11 bases. V was pared by 6 bases and J by 6 bases, with 6 bases of the junction left unmatched. Germline V gene lookup returns CDR1 SGHTA and CDR2 FQGNSA. The CDR3 is 14 amino acids. CDR3 nucleotides: TGTGCCAGCAGTTTTAGCGGGAGGGAAAAGACCCAGTACTTC. It encodes CASSFSGREKTQYF.

V and J are TRBV5-1 and TRBJ1-2, with D tentatively TRBD1 (5 bases). With 3 bases removed from V and 2 bases from J, the gap between germline ends came to 8 bases. The germline V gene encodes CDR1 SGHRS and CDR2 YFSETQ. This CDR3 contains 13 residues. The CDR3 reads CASSSRVNYGYTF. In DNA form, the CDR3 reads TGCGCCAGCAGCTCCAGGGTGAACTATGGCTACACCTTC.

The rearrangement joins TRBV29-1 to TRBJ2-1, with TRBD2 matching 13 bases. The CDR3 covers 14 residues. CDR1 is SQVTM, CDR2 ANQGSEA, per germline. Trimming at V came to 7 bases and at J to 4 bases, leaving 4 bases not matched to a gene. The CDR3 coding sequence is TGCAGCGCCCGGACTAGCGGGGGTTACAATGAGCAGTTCTTC. Its protein is CSARTSGGYNEQFF.

The chain recombines TRBV30 with TRBJ2-5; the D is unclear. Germline V gene lookup returns CDR1 GTSNPN and CDR2 SVGIG (reference sequence). The CDR3 loop spans 13 amino acids. V lost 0 bases to trimming and J lost 4 bases, with 9 bases between them. The CDR3 sequence is CAWSVRLRETQYF. CDR3 nucleotide sequence: TGTGCCTGGAGTGTCAGGCTTCGAGAGACCCAGTACTTC.